Listed below are T cell receptor beta chains from one sample, sequenced in a study of Ad26.COV2.S vaccination and SARS-CoV-2 variants. Data came from immunoSEQ multiplex PCR; TCRdb stores just in-frame clones and leaves some out. Here the sample spans 430,000 or so clones, around 90% being singletons. Sequenced material: peripheral blood, taken in a trial of Ad26.COV2.S vaccine versus placebo. The origin of the receptors is a person aged 18-60 years who received the Ad26.COV2.S COVID-19 vaccine or a placebo. The CDR3 runs from the conserved cysteine through the conserved F or W. D genes are given only for firm matches. Expanded clones are given a class, and other clones once, few, many or no size at all.

v_call	j_call	clone_size	cdr3_length	d_call	cdr3_nt	cdr3_aa
TRBV6-5	TRBJ1-2	NA	14	NA	TGTGCCAGCAGTTACATGGGGGCTAACTATGGCTACACCTTC	CASSYMGANYGYTF
TRBV2	TRBJ1-2	NA	12	NA	TGTGCCAGCAGTGAAGGGTATGATGGCTACACCTTC	CASSEGYDGYTF
TRBV7-6	TRBJ2-3	NA	13	NA	TGTGCCAGCAGGGGGTTTCTCACAGATACGCAGTATTTT	CASRGFLTDTQYF
TRBV6-1	TRBJ1-3	once	15	NA	TGTGCCAGCAGTGAAGACAGGGCGGCTGGAAACACCATATATTTT	CASSEDRAAGNTIYF
TRBV9	TRBJ2-7	NA	16	NA	TGTGCCAGCAGCGTAGCACCCGAGGGTGGGTGGGGTGAGCAGTACTTC	CASSVAPEGGWGEQYF
TRBV20-1	TRBJ1-1	NA	11	NA	TGCAGTGCTCCCTCGAGTACTGAAGCTTTCTTT	CSAPSSTEAFF
TRBV7-2	TRBJ1-2	once	16	TRBD1	TGTGCCAGCACCACCCCGGGTGGACAGGGGGCAAGTGGCTACACCTTC	CASTTPGGQGASGYTF
TRBV11-2	TRBJ1-4	NA	17	NA	TGTGCCAGCAGCCCCCGGGGCGTCTCCACAACTAATGAAAAACTGTTTTTT	CASSPRGVSTTNEKLFF
TRBV5-5	TRBJ2-5	NA	15	TRBD2	TGTGCCAGCAGCCCTAGCGGGAGTCCCCAAGAGACCCAGTACTTC	CASSPSGSPQETQYF
TRBV29-1	TRBJ1-4	NA	15	NA	TGCAGCGCTCCCGTTAGCAGGGCGGATGGTGAAAAACTGTTTTTT	CSAPVSRADGEKLFF
TRBV7-8	TRBJ1-5	NA	15	NA	TGTGCCAGCAGCTTGGGGACCCTCCACAATCAGCCCCAGCATTTT	CASSLGTLHNQPQHF
TRBV14	TRBJ2-5	NA	12	NA	TGTGCCAGCAGCCAGGAGGGCAGGACCCAGTACTTC	CASSQEGRTQYF
TRBV5-1	TRBJ1-4	NA	16	NA	TGCGCCAGCAGTCGGCAGGGAAGCGCAACTAATGAAAAACTGTTTTTT	CASSRQGSATNEKLFF
TRBV5-6	TRBJ2-2	NA	14	NA	TGTGCCAGCAGCTTGGATTTAGGGCCCGGGGAGCTGTTTTTT	CASSLDLGPGELFF
TRBV5-1	TRBJ2-1	few	14	NA	TGCGCCAGCAGCTTCGGTGGCGAGTACAATGAGCAGTTCTTC	CASSFGGEYNEQFF
TRBV30	TRBJ2-1	NA	15	TRBD2	TGTGCCTGGAGTCTACGACTAGCGGGTTACAATGAGCAGTTCTTC	CAWSLRLAGYNEQFF
TRBV9	TRBJ2-3	NA	19	TRBD2	TGTGCCAGCAGCGTAGGGGCTAGCGGGCACGGGGGGCGCATCGATACGCAGTATTTT	CASSVGASGHGGRIDTQYF
TRBV30	TRBJ1-1	NA	13	NA	TGTGCCTGGACCCGACAGGCGAACACTGAAGCTTTCTTT	CAWTRQANTEAFF
TRBV28	TRBJ1-5	NA	12	NA	TGTGCCAGCAGTTTAGAACATCAGCCCCAGCATTTT	CASSLEHQPQHF
TRBV10-1	TRBJ1-1	NA	13	TRBD1	TGCGCCAGCAGTAACGGACAGGGGATTGAAGCTTTCTTT	CASSNGQGIEAFF
TRBV12-3/TRBV12-4	TRBJ1-1	NA	13	NA	TGTGCCAGCAGTTTAGCGATGAACACTGAAGCTTTCTTT	CASSLAMNTEAFF
TRBV9	TRBJ1-4	NA	16	NA	TGTGCCAGCAGCGCCTACGGACAGTCCAATAATGAAAAACTGTTTTTT	CASSAYGQSNNEKLFF